These 7 T cell receptor beta chains originate from one sample sequenced in a study of OX40 agonist ivuxolimab in advanced cancers. This table comes from immunoSEQ multiplex PCR, and its TCRdb copy is limited to in-frame clones, with some not included. The repertoire consists of 95,000 to 150,000 clones, with 93% occurring once and the leading ten covering 0.15% to 0.17%. The starting material was CD4+ or CD8+ T cells sorted from blood, obtained in a trial of the OX40 agonist ivuxolimab. These receptors were obtained from an adult with an advanced solid tumor such as melanoma, head and neck, liver or kidney cancer.

The gene calls are TRBV15 and TRBJ2-5, with D maybe TRBD2 (5 bases). Germline assignment: CDR1 LNHNV and CDR2 YYDKDF (reference sequence). This CDR3 is built from 18 residues. With 0 bases removed from V and 2 bases from J, the gap between germline ends came to 19 bases. The CDR3: CATSRERIQAALQETQYF. In DNA form, the CDR3 reads TGTGCCACCAGCAGAGAGCGTATTCAAGCGGCACTACAAGAGACCCAGTACTTC.

The chain is built from TRBV7-2 and TRBJ1-6, with TRBD1 as a possible D gene (5 bases). The ends were cut back, 7 bases at V and 7 bases at J, with 17 bases in the middle. Germline V gene lookup returns CDR1 SGHTA and CDR2 FQGNSA. The CDR3 sequence is 15 residues long. In DNA, the CDR3 is TGTGCCAGCACTCGAGGAGACAGAACAAATTCACCCCTCCACTTT. This codes for CASTRGDRTNSPLHF.

The chain has TRBV6-1 and TRBJ1-2, with D possibly matching TRBD1 (5 bases). CDR1 and CDR2 (germline): MNHNS, SASEGT. The length of the CDR3 is 15 residues. Trimming left V 1 base short and J 2 bases short, with 11 bases between. CDR3 nucleotides: TGTGCCAGCAGTGAAGGGGGAGCAGGGAACTATGGCTACACCTTC. Its translation: CASSEGGAGNYGYTF.

This clone was detected only once. The chain carries TRBV4-1 and TRBJ1-5; no firm D call. Trimming shortened V by 1 base and J by 1 base, and 11 bases separated the two germline ends. This CDR3 is 16 amino acids long. Germline V gene sequence: CDR1 MGHRA, CDR2 YSYEKL. CDR3 bases: TGCGCCAGCAGCCAAGTTGAGAGGGCCAGCAATCAGCCCCAGCATTTT. Encoded protein: CASSQVERASNQPQHF.

This clone is a singleton in its sample. V and J are TRBV4-1 and TRBJ1-1, with a tentative D call TRBD1 (6 bases). V shed 1 base and J shed 6 bases, with 18 bases lying between them. This CDR3 spans 16 amino acids. Germline lookup yields CDR1 MGHRA and CDR2 YSYEKL. CDR3: CASSQVGQGRGAEAFF. CDR3 nucleotide sequence: TGCGCCAGCAGCCAAGTCGGGCAGGGTAGGGGGGCTGAAGCTTTCTTT.

The chain carries TRBV28 and TRBJ2-7, with TRBD2 matching over 10 bases. Unmatched junction bases numbered 3, after V lost 8 bases and J lost 2 bases. The germline V gene has CDR1 MDHEN and CDR2 SYDVKM. The CDR3 loop spans 13 amino acids. The CDR3 loop reads CASGLAAPYEQYF. The DNA of the CDR3 is TGTGCCAGCGGACTAGCGGCCCCCTACGAGCAGTACTTC.

This rearrangement joins TRBV4-1 to TRBJ1-1, with a possible D match to TRBD1 (5 bases). The CDR3 is made up of 18 amino acids. V shed 0 bases and J shed 0 bases, with 17 bases lying between them. Germline V gene sequence: CDR1 MGHRA, CDR2 YSYEKL. CDR3 amino acids: CASSQDSNRGGLNTEAFF. The CDR3, as DNA: TGCGCCAGCAGCCAAGATTCGAATAGGGGAGGGTTGAACACTGAAGCTTTCTTT.